This T cell receptor (beta chain) originates from a study of CD8 T cells in Susac syndrome (dated by TCRdb to 2018 to 2020). Background for the entire study: Whether CD8+ T cell activation and differentiation in Susac syndrome was antigen driven was tested using repertoire sequencing. The full study reports these points: The TCR sequencing and HLA analysis was acknowledged to have included a relatively small number of individuals.

Details on this clonotype: There is no known antigen for this receptor. Base qualities were left out, and no much larger clone turns up one base away.

RNA was extracted using the RNeasy kit, and about 0.45 to 1 microgram was reverse transcribed with random hexamers. The immunoSEQ multiplex PCR assay, covering 54 Vbeta and 13 Jbeta segments, was used to amplify TCR beta CDR3 regions. PCR amplification bias was corrected by using a synthetic template baseline for primer optimization and computational correction. The paper's processing steps were these. Reads were assigned to V, D and J genes according to IMGT and analyzed in immunoSEQ Analyzer, with only productive sequences retained. To calculate clonality, Shannon entropy was normalized by log2 of the number of productive unique sequences and then subtracted from one. For each patient and control, public and private clones were evaluated within the 100 most prevalent clones. A clone was defined as Susac-specific if it was absent from the healthy and MS cohorts, from roughly 1,000 published viral clones and from other ImmuneACCESS disease sequences. The public sequencing data were trimmed at Q25 with fastp and processed into clonotypes with MiXCR by TCRdb, which kept only in-frame beta chains. Duplicate CDR3 protein sequences are folded into a single record with the most common DNA and genes. The V and J calls here are based on TCRdb, not the publication. The sample contains approximately 180,000 distinct CDR3 sequences, approximately 95% of them found a single time. The ten largest clones represent 0.093% of the sample.

Peripheral blood CD8+ and CD4+ T cells from healthy donors, Susac syndrome patients and multiple sclerosis patients were profiled using high-throughput TCR beta sequencing. The multiple sclerosis controls were treatment-naive patients who had stable or active relapsing-remitting disease and met the revised McDonald criteria. Bulk CD8+ and CD4+ T cells were purified magnetically by negative isolation, whereas CD8+ TEMRA cells were enriched by FACS. Blood was drawn into EDTA tubes, processed within 24 hours, and PBMCs were isolated by density gradient centrifugation. PBMCs intended for TCR sequencing were frozen in liquid nitrogen and were later thawed in a 37 degrees C water bath. A purity of at least 90% was achieved for sorted or isolated CD4+, CD8+ and CD8+ TEMRA cells. The germline V gene (reference sequence) provides CDR1 DFQATT and CDR2 SNEGSKA. V lost 0 bases and J lost 5 bases, and the count of bases not matched to a germline gene is 5. Spanning cysteine to phenylalanine, the CDR3 consists of 14 amino acids. Only the CDR3 DNA is retained, 42 bases long and in frame from the first base.

This clonotype originated in a human donor with multiple sclerosis. This receptor chain uses TRBV20-1 and TRBJ1-1, with 8 bases matching TRBD1. Sequenced input: CD4+ T cells from PBMCs. CDR3 loop: CSARDRTGQTEAFF. The bases are TGCAGTGCTAGAGATCGGACAGGGCAAACTGAAGCTTTCTTT.